In this sample, the clone carrying this T cell receptor (beta chain) turned up many times. Its antigen remains unidentified. The read comes to an end 3 residues before the CDR3 does, leaving the germline J gene to fill in the end. The table came from immunoSEQ multiplex PCR; TCRdb's copy has only in-frame clones and leaves some out. The profile covers 35,000 or so clones, none occurring a single time. The junction had 7 bases not matched to a gene; V was cut back by 2 bases and J by 0 bases. CDR3 size: 18 residues. In germline, CDR1 is MRHNA, CDR2 SNTAGT. CVID subjects were 15 female and 25 to 35 male, aged roughly 9 to 64. This sample is drawn from a study of T cell clonality in common variable immunodeficiency. Whole-study results and caveats: Compared with controls, CVID subjects had fewer shared TCRbeta clones. Fewer deletions and N-nucleotide insertions were reportedly seen in common variable immunodeficiency TCR beta sequences.

The gene calls are TRBV6-4 and TRBJ1-6, with 7 bases matching TRBD1. The TCR comes from a human donor with common variable immunodeficiency. Specimen: peripheral blood mononuclear cells. Incomplete CDR3 DNA: TGTGCCAGCAGTGACCTTCGACAGGGCTACTCCTATAATTCACCC. Protein sequence: CASSDLRQGYSYNSP. The whole CDR3 sequence is CASSDLRQGYSYNSPLHF.